This TCR beta chain was obtained from a study of identical twins. Via MiXCR, TCRdb re-called the 5' RACE reads, giving one row per CDR3 protein. This table holds roughly 350,000 distinct CDR3 sequences, 7% to 9.5% found once. CDR1 and CDR2 (germline): WSHSY, SAAADI. The CDR3 loop spans 14 amino acids. The V gene end was trimmed by 4 bases and the J gene end by 4 bases; junction bases not matched to a gene: 4. This clonotype showed up many times. This chain joins TRBV10-2 and TRBJ2-5, with TRBD1 matching 9 bases. This clonotype was sampled from a woman between 50 and 59 years old in good health. The source material was naive T cells sorted from blood. This chain's CDR3 is CASSAPTGGETQYF. CDR3 DNA: TGCGCCAGCAGTGCCCCGACAGGGGGAGAGACCCAGTACTTC.